One T cell receptor beta chain is described in this entry. The data are from a study of blood T cell repertoires in COVID-19. Overall study: The origin of the acute and convalescent COVID-19 samples was the United States, Italy and Spain. T cells, B-cell-depleted T cells, or PBMCs provided the cDNA or gDNA that served as material.

The protocol was immunoSEQ multiplex PCR, while the TCRdb copy is restricted to in-frame clones and leaves out a portion. The top ten hold approximately 26% of the sample, which has 90,000 to 120,000 clones, more than 80% seen once. CDR1 and CDR2 from the germline V gene are DFQATT and SNEGSKA (reference sequence). The ends were cut back, 3 bases at V and 7 bases at J, with 13 bases in the middle. This CDR3 has 13 residues. Sequencing used peripheral blood. V gene TRBV20-1 combines with J gene TRBJ2-1; possible D gene TRBD1, 6 bases. The sequence was obtained from a man aged 55 to 70 with acute or convalescent COVID-19. The CDR3 is CSASQGYRNEQFF. The CDR3 DNA reads TGCAGTGCTAGTCAGGGGTATCGAAATGAGCAGTTCTTC.